The 10 T cell receptor beta chains given below trace back to one sample, sequenced in a study of blood T cells in healthy people across ages. Together with a sample-barcoded 5' primer, a J-beta primer mix was included in a second PCR lasting about 7 to 11 cycles. One entry per CDR3 protein results from TCRdb running MiXCR on the 5' RACE reads. The sample records about 930,000 distinct CDR3 sequences, 25% to 30% being singletons. In addition, the sample was reused for a study of T cells of mothers and their children.

Specimen: blood. These receptors came from a woman aged 35 to 49 in good health.

A remark on this clonotype: A read error may be the cause here, since a much bigger clone is one base away. The chain combines TRBV4-1 with TRBJ1-2; 7 bases fit TRBD1. The CDR3 loop spans 14 amino acids. Germline values: CDR1 MGHRA, CDR2 YSYEKL. V was pared by 5 bases and J by 4 bases, with 7 bases of the junction left unmatched. The CDR3 loop is CASSWRQGGYGYTF. In nucleotides, the CDR3 is TGCGCCAGCAGCTGGCGACAGGGAGGCTATGGCTACACCTTC.

This clonotype came up once. The rearrangement uses TRBV28 and TRBJ2-1; the match to TRBD2 covers 8 bases. Germline V gene lookup returns CDR1 MDHEN and CDR2 SYDVKM. The V gene end was trimmed by 10 bases and the J gene end by 2 bases; junction bases not matched to a gene: 4. The CDR3 spans 13 residues. CDR3: CAIGRAPYNEQFF. The CDR3 coding sequence is TGTGCCATCGGGAGGGCCCCCTACAATGAGCAGTTCTTC.

The rearrangement uses TRBV14 and TRBJ2-1; 8 bases line up with TRBD1. Trimming at V came to 4 bases and at J to 3 bases, leaving 8 bases not matched to a gene. The CDR3 runs to 16 residues. The germline CDR1 and CDR2 sequences are SGHDN and FVKESK. The CDR3: CASSPLDRAFYNEQFF. In nucleotides, the CDR3 is TGTGCCAGCAGCCCGCTGGACAGGGCTTTCTACAATGAGCAGTTCTTC. The entire variable domain, with the rest obtained from reference TRBV14 and TRBJ2-1, is as follows: EAGVTQFPSHSVIEKGQTVTLRCDPISGHDNLYWYRRVMGKEIKFLLHFVKESKQDESGMPNNRFLAERTGGTYSTLKVQPAELEDSGVYFCASSPLDRAFYNEQFFGPGTRLTVL.

This clonotype has only a few counts. V gene TRBV7-2 combines with J gene TRBJ1-4; 8 bases fit TRBD1. The germline V gene encodes CDR1 SGHTA and CDR2 FQGNSA. J gave up 6 bases and V 5 bases, and 5 bases lay outside the gene matches. This CDR3 contains 14 residues. CDR3 bases: TGTGCCAGCAGCCTACAGGGGGGGCATGAAAAACTGTTTTTT. As protein: CASSLQGGHEKLFF.

A few counts support this clonotype. The chain employs TRBV4-3 and TRBJ1-4; TRBD1 matches at 9 bases. V gave up 0 bases and J gave up 4 bases; unmatched junction bases: 9. This CDR3 has 18 residues. CDR1 LGHNA and CDR2 YSLEER come from the germline V gene. The CDR3 loop reads CASSQEIHRGRGNEKLFF. CDR3 DNA: TGCGCCAGCAGCCAAGAAATACACAGGGGGCGAGGTAATGAAAAACTGTTTTTT.

The chain has TRBV12-3 or TRBV12-4 and TRBJ1-2, with TRBD1 matching 7 bases. This CDR3 spans 15 amino acids. The V segment lost 6 bases and the J segment 6 bases; nucleotides outside the gene matches: 13. The CDR3 nucleotides are TGTGCCAGCAGCCAGACAGGGACTGCTAGTGATGGCTACACCTTC. It specifies CASSQTGTASDGYTF.

This clonotype was detected many times. The V call is TRBV5-1, the J call TRBJ2-1; D not resolved. CDR1 SGHRS and CDR2 YFSETQ come from the germline V gene. This CDR3 comprises 16 residues. V was clipped by 4 bases and J by 0 bases, with 14 bases between them. CDR3 in DNA: TGCGCCAGCAGCCCGTTTGCGGCTAGCTCCTACAATGAGCAGTTCTTC. Residues: CASSPFAASSYNEQFF. The full variable domain, rest sourced from reference TRBV5-1 and TRBJ2-1, is KAGVTQTPRYLIKTRGQQVTLSCSPISGHRSVSWYQQTPGQGLQFLFEYFSETQRNKGNFPGRFSGRQFSNSRSEMNVSTLELGDSALYLCASSPFAASSYNEQFFGPGTRLTVL.

This clonotype turned up a few times. The chain employs TRBV29-1 and TRBJ1-1, with a possible D match to TRBD1 (6 bases). This CDR3 spans 13 amino acids. With 7 bases removed from V and 1 base from J, the gap between germline ends came to 13 bases. CDR1 and CDR2 from the germline V gene are SQVTM and ANQGSEA. For the CDR3, the DNA is TGCAGCGGATTACAGGGATGGAACACTGAAGCTTTCTTT. Protein: CSGLQGWNTEAFF.

The V and J genes are TRBV27 and TRBJ1-2; no clear D. The V and J ends lost 2 bases and 2 bases respectively, with 12 bases between them. Germline loops: CDR1 MNHEY, CDR2 SMNVEV (reference sequence). The CDR3 length is 15 residues. This chain's CDR3 is CASSLSSRGNYGYTF. For the CDR3, the DNA is TGTGCCAGCAGTTTAAGTTCCCGGGGAAACTATGGCTACACCTTC.

The rearrangement uses TRBV20-1 and TRBJ2-7; TRBD1 agrees at 9 bases. Unmatched junction bases numbered 5, after V lost 5 bases and J lost 3 bases. The CDR3 is made up of 13 amino acids. The germline CDR1 and CDR2 sequences are DFQATT and SNEGSKA (reference sequence). The CDR3: CSASTGGLYEQYF. The CDR3 DNA reads as TGCAGTGCTTCGACAGGGGGGCTCTACGAGCAGTACTTC.